The 27 T cell receptor beta chains below come from one sample, sequenced in a study of blood T cell repertoires in COVID-19. Using immunoSEQ multiplex PCR, the repertoire was profiled, and TCRdb retains in-frame clones only, with some absent. The sample gives approximately 110,000 clones, approximately 85% of which show up once; roughly 3.2% is in the top ten. The specimen sequenced was peripheral blood. Receptor source: a woman at least 80 years old with COVID-19, enrolled during active disease.

The CDR3 is CASSLDRVNGGELFF. DNA of the CDR3: TGTGCCAGCAGCTTAGACAGGGTTAATGGCGGGGAGCTGTTTTTT. This chain joins TRBV7-2 and TRBJ2-2; a weak D match, TRBD1 (6 bases). This CDR3 spans 15 amino acids. Germline loops: CDR1 SGHTA, CDR2 FQGNSA. The V and J ends lost 1 base and 7 bases respectively, with 13 bases between them.

The chain combines TRBV3-1 (or the pseudogene TRBV3-2) with TRBJ2-5; the match to TRBD2 covers 7 bases. J was trimmed by 5 bases and V by 3 bases; bases with no gene match: 3. Germline values: CDR1 LGHDT, CDR2 YNNKEL (reference sequence). The CDR3 spans 13 residues. CDR3 region: CASSQGGRETQYF. For the CDR3, the DNA is TGTGCCAGCAGCCAGGGAGGGCGGGAGACCCAGTACTTC.

J is TRBJ2-1 and V is TRBV6-5; 11 bases are shared with TRBD2. This CDR3 has 13 residues. Germline CDR1 and CDR2: MNHEY and SVGAGI. Unmatched junction bases numbered 6, after V lost 10 bases and J lost 7 bases. The CDR3 DNA is TGTGCCACCAAAACTAGCGGGGGTAATGAGCAGTTCTTC. This translates into CATKTSGGNEQFF.

CDR3 nucleotide sequence: TGTGCCAGCTCACCCAATCAGGCGAACACTGAAGCTTTCTTT. Translated, it gives CASSPNQANTEAFF. This chain links TRBV18 with TRBJ1-1; D is ambiguous. Germline loops: CDR1 KGHSH, CDR2 LQKENI. With 3 bases removed from V and 1 base from J, the gap between germline ends came to 9 bases. CDR3 size: 14 residues.

The chain carries TRBV28 and TRBJ2-1, with TRBD1 identical over 11 bases. CDR3 length equals 16 residues. CDR1 and CDR2 from the germline V gene are MDHEN and SYDVKM. After removal of 2 bases from V and 9 bases from J, the junction contained 9 bases not matched to a gene. CDR3 sequence: CASSLGGTGGMGEQFF. In DNA, the CDR3 is TGTGCCAGCAGTTTAGGCGGGACAGGGGGTATGGGTGAGCAGTTCTTC. The full variable domain, rest sourced from reference TRBV28 and TRBJ2-1, is DVKVTQSSRYLVKRTGEKVFLECVQDMDHENMFWYRQDPGLGLRLIYFSYDVKMKEKGDIPEGYSVSREKKERFSLILESASTNQTSMYLCASSLGGTGGMGEQFFGPGTRLTVL.

The chain employs TRBV24-1 and TRBJ2-5; 10 bases match TRBD1. V gave up 6 bases and J gave up 2 bases; unmatched junction bases: 5. Germline loops: CDR1 KGHDR, CDR2 SFDVKD. This CDR3 contains 15 residues. CDR3 DNA sequence: TGTGCCACCAGTCACCGGGACAGGGGACAAGAGACCCAGTACTTC. Translation: CATSHRDRGQETQYF.

The rearrangement joins TRBV12-3 or TRBV12-4 to TRBJ2-2, with a possible D match to TRBD1 (5 bases). The V end was cut by 6 bases, the J end by 5 bases, with 10 bases between. The CDR3 spans 13 residues. CDR3 DNA: TGTGCCAGCAGCAGAACAGGAACCGGGGAGCTGTTTTTT. Translation: CASSRTGTGELFF.

V usage is TRBV7-3 and J usage is TRBJ1-2; D perhaps matches TRBD1 (6 bases). The CDR3 covers 13 residues. V was clipped by 2 bases and J by 6 bases, with 10 bases between them. Per the germline V gene, CDR1 is SGHTA and CDR2 is FQGTGA. CDR3 DNA sequence: TGTGCCAGCAGCTTAGGTGCAGGGGATGGCTACACCTTC. It translates to CASSLGAGDGYTF.

The chain uses TRBV7-2 and TRBJ2-5; D is possibly TRBD1 (5 bases). This CDR3 comprises 14 residues. V dropped 2 bases and J dropped 3 bases, with 10 bases sitting between them. CDR1 is SGHTA and CDR2 is FQGNSA in the germline V gene. The CDR3 region is CASSLLGREETQYF. The CDR3 DNA follows: TGTGCCAGCAGCTTATTAGGCAGGGAAGAGACCCAGTACTTC.

This clone was detected only a few times. This chain joins TRBV18 and TRBJ1-3; unclear D gene. CDR1 is KGHSH, CDR2 LQKENI, per germline. V lost 3 bases, J lost 0 bases, and 12 bases lay in between. This CDR3 contains 16 residues. CDR3 loop: CASSPVPASSGNTIYF. CDR3 sequence (DNA): TGTGCCAGCTCACCTGTCCCCGCGAGCTCTGGAAACACCATATATTTT.

V gene TRBV4-1 combines with J gene TRBJ2-1; 10 bases map to TRBD2. The CDR3 length is 16 residues. Trimming removed 3 bases from V and 8 bases from J; junction bases left unmatched: 10. CDR1 is MGHRA and CDR2 is YSYEKL in the germline V gene. In nucleotides, the CDR3 is TGCGCCAGCAGCCAGGAGCTAGCGGGAGTTTTCGATGAGCAGTTCTTC. Translation: CASSQELAGVFDEQFF.

The chain is built from TRBV5-6 and TRBJ1-2; 11 bases line up with TRBD1. The V gene end was trimmed by 2 bases and the J gene end by 6 bases; junction bases not matched to a gene: 3. This CDR3 spans 14 amino acids. CDR1 SGHDT and CDR2 YYEEEE come from the germline V gene. CDR3 DNA: TGTGCCAGCAGCTTAAGGACAGGGGGCGATGGCTACACCTTC. This encodes CASSLRTGGDGYTF.

This chain uses TRBV20-1 with TRBJ2-1, with TRBD2 as a possible D gene (6 bases). The germline V gene encodes CDR1 DFQATT and CDR2 SNEGSKA (reference sequence). The length of the CDR3 is 14 residues. Deletions cut 3 bases from V and 5 bases from J, with 14 bases between. For the CDR3, the DNA is TGCAGTGCTAGTTTGAGCGGGTCGGACAATGAGCAGTTCTTC. As protein: CSASLSGSDNEQFF.

The chain employs TRBV7-8 and TRBJ1-1; D is possibly TRBD1 (6 bases). This CDR3 has 15 amino acids. Germline CDR1 SGHVS, CDR2 FQNEAQ. Trimming stripped 2 bases from V and 1 base from J, with 11 bases between. Here the CDR3 reads CASSLYGTRNTEAFF. In nucleotides, the CDR3 is TGTGCCAGCAGCTTATACGGGACAAGGAACACTGAAGCTTTCTTT.

The gene calls are TRBV20-1 and TRBJ2-3, with no clear D. CDR3 length: 11 residues. Trimming removed 0 bases at V and 11 bases at J, with 9 bases between. Looked up from germline, CDR1 is DFQATT and CDR2 is SNEGSKA (reference sequence). The CDR3 loop is CSARDPRMQYF. CDR3 sequence (DNA): TGCAGTGCTAGAGATCCCCGTATGCAGTATTTT.

The V gene is TRBV21-1, the J gene TRBJ2-3; the D call of TRBD2 is as the table states it, not checked on the DNA. TRBV21-1 is tagged as a pseudogene. The CDR3 has 17 residues. The chain's CDR3 is CASSSWLLANRTDTQYF. In nucleotides, the CDR3 is TGTGCCAGCAGCAGTTGGTTACTAGCGAACCGCACAGATACGCAGTATTTT.

V and J are TRBV27 and TRBJ2-7; TRBD2 might be the D (6 bases). The V end was cut by 5 bases, the J end by 3 bases, with 8 bases between. CDR3 length: 12 amino acids. Germline-derived CDR1 and CDR2 are MNHEY and SMNVEV (reference sequence). CDR3 sequence reads: CASSAEGYEQYF. The CDR3, as DNA: TGTGCCAGCAGTGCGGAGGGCTACGAGCAGTACTTC.

The V call is TRBV24-1, the J call TRBJ1-5; D may be TRBD1 (6 bases). V lost 4 bases and J lost 4, with 7 bases in between. Germline V gene data show CDR1 as KGHDR and CDR2 as SFDVKD. There are 13 residues in the CDR3. The CDR3 DNA follows: TGTGCCACCAGTGAAACAGGGAATCAGCCCCAGCATTTT. Translated, it gives CATSETGNQPQHF.

The rearrangement links TRBV24-1 to TRBJ2-1, with 7 positions matching TRBD1. CDR3 length: 15 amino acids. The junction had 1 base not matched to a gene; V was cut back by 1 base and J by 2 bases. Germline V gene lookup returns CDR1 KGHDR and CDR2 SFDVKD. CDR3: CATSDLGGPYNEQFF. CDR3 nucleotides: TGTGCCACCAGTGATTTAGGGGGCCCCTACAATGAGCAGTTCTTC.

The CDR3 DNA reads TGTGCCAGCAGCTTTGGACAGGGGGCGTTGGACGAGCAGTACTTC. Translating it yields CASSFGQGALDEQYF. The V call is TRBV11-3, the J call TRBJ2-7; 11 bases map to TRBD1. The length of the CDR3 is 15 residues. In germline, CDR1 is SGHNT, CDR2 YENEEA. With 3 bases clipped from V and 5 bases from J, the junction kept 6 bases outside the gene matches.

The chain recombines TRBV5-4 with TRBJ2-3; D may be TRBD2 (6 bases). The length of the CDR3 is 15 residues. CDR1 is SGHNT, CDR2 YYREEE, per germline (reference sequence). Trimming shortened V by 3 bases and J by 0 bases, and 11 bases separated the two germline ends. CDR3 sequence: CASSSEGTSTDTQYF. The DNA for the CDR3 is TGTGCCAGCAGCTCTGAAGGGACTAGCACAGATACGCAGTATTTT.

This chain uses TRBV7-6 with TRBJ2-7; maybe TRBD1 (7 bases). Germline CDR1 reads SGHVS; CDR2 reads FNYEAQ. CDR3 length: 16 residues. Trimming removed 5 bases from V and 5 bases from J, with 22 bases in between. The CDR3 here is CASSTLLGQGGHEQYF. DNA of the CDR3: TGTGCCAGCAGCACCTTACTTGGGCAGGGGGGCCACGAGCAGTACTTC.

The chain employs TRBV25-1 and TRBJ1-1; 8 bases agree with TRBD1. V gave up 6 bases and J gave up 4 bases; unmatched junction bases: 7. CDR3 length equals 14 residues. CDR1 is MGHDK, CDR2 SYGVNS, per germline. CDR3 nucleotide sequence: TGTGCCAGCAGCGGTATAACAGGGGGCACTGAAGCTTTCTTT. Translation gives CASSGITGGTEAFF. The whole variable domain, remainder taken from reference TRBV25-1 and TRBJ1-1, is EADIYQTPRYLVIGTGKKITLECSQTMGHDKMYWYQQDPGMELHLIHYSYGVNSTEKGDLSSESTVSRIRTEHFPLTLESARPSHTSQYLCASSGITGGTEAFFGQGTRLTVV.

The chain carries TRBV27 and TRBJ2-1; 16 bases are shared with TRBD2. Germline CDR1 is MNHEY and CDR2 is SMNVEV (reference sequence). V shed 7 bases, J shed 1 base, and the junction held 13 bases outside the gene matches. The CDR3 runs 20 residues. CDR3 protein: CASILSPGLAGGPSYNEQFF. For the CDR3, the DNA is TGTGCCAGCATTCTAAGTCCGGGACTAGCGGGAGGGCCTTCCTACAATGAGCAGTTCTTC.

Only one count was recorded for this clone. The chain recombines TRBV6-6 with TRBJ2-3; unclear D gene. This CDR3 has 14 residues. The V gene's germline CDR1 is MNHNY and CDR2 SVGAGI (reference sequence). V was trimmed by 0 bases and J by 4 bases, leaving 8 bases between them. CDR3 protein: CASSYSQVADTQYF. For the CDR3, the DNA is TGTGCCAGCAGTTACTCCCAGGTCGCAGATACGCAGTATTTT.

The V gene is TRBV4-3, the J gene TRBJ2-6; 7 nucleotides line up with TRBD2. The CDR3 is 17 residues long. Germline-derived CDR1 and CDR2 are LGHNA and YSLEER. J lost 4 bases, V lost 0 bases, and 6 bases had no gene match. The CDR3 DNA follows: TGCGCCAGCAGCCAAGATGGGGGGGTGGCAGGGGCCAACGTCCTGACTTTC. Translating it yields CASSQDGGVAGANVLTF.

As concerns this clone: A much larger clone sits a single nucleotide away, making a read error possible. J is TRBJ2-2 and V is TRBV7-7; no clear D. Per germline, CDR1 SSHAT and CDR2 FNYEAQ (reference sequence). The CDR3 sequence is 12 residues long. The CDR3 bases are TGTGCTAGCAGCCCTCACACCGGGGAGCTGTTTTTT. Its protein is CASSPHTGELFF.